This T cell receptor beta chain appears in the sequencing data of a study of graft-versus-host responses after intestinal transplantation (dated by TCRdb to the early 2020s). Regarding the study in general: The transplants that recipients received were multivisceral, liver-intestinal, or isolated intestinal. Every recipient was given anti-thymocyte globulin induction, followed by about 3 years of maintenance tacrolimus and steroids. After intestinal transplantation, graft-versus-host and host-versus-graft alloreactive T cell clones in the graft, circulation and bone marrow were tracked using bulk TCR-beta CDR3 sequencing. Alloreactive clones were identified by sequencing pre-transplant mixed lymphocyte reaction products and comparing them with unstimulated pre-transplant donor and recipient T cells. Of the 20 to 30 intestinal transplant recipients enrolled in the cohort, one of whom was a retransplant, a few patients without pretransplant specimens were excluded. A peak of at least 4% donor T cells among recipient peripheral blood mononuclear cells was the definition used for donor T cell macrochimerism. Rather than going through the commercial service, samples from three later patients were sequenced in-house on an Illumina MiSeq and processed with MiXCR. Broader findings and caveats from the paper: Conclusions were limited by the relatively low number and heterogeneity of intestinal transplant patients. High GvH to HvG T cell clonal ratios were observed in the allografts of patients with donor T cell macrochimerism. GvH clones were detected in recipient bone marrow, and some appeared earlier in ileal mucosa or blood, consistent with an intestinal mucosal origin. Early after transplant, peak levels of circulating GvH clones were found to be associated with declines in HvG clones.

According to the study, the label for this sample's time point signals: cells obtained before transplantation from donor or recipient. CD3+CD4+ and CD3+CD8+ populations were FACS-sorted from unstimulated pre-transplant donor and recipient cells taken from spleen or lymph nodes. The library was made by the immunoSEQ multiplex PCR assay. For most patients, genomic DNA was isolated with the Qiagen DNeasy Blood and Tissue Kit and shipped frozen to Adaptive Biotechnologies for TCR sequencing. High-throughput TCR-beta CDR3 sequencing of genomic DNA from most patients was performed by Adaptive Biotechnologies. On the study's bioinformatics: TCR sequencing data were retrieved from Adaptive's ImmunoSEQ software for about 17 patients, whereas a few other patients were processed with MiXCR and VDJtools. To correct CD4 versus CD8 sorting errors, sequences present in both subsets at a frequency ratio below 5:1 were removed. Because the origin of CDR3 nucleotide sequences shared between donor and recipient could not be assigned, those sequences were removed. To be classed as alloreactive, a clone needed at least 2-fold expansion over unstimulated cells and a minimum CFSE-low frequency of 0.002% (template counts) or 0.001% (read counts). Clones detected in sequenced pre-transplant spleen, lymph node, or MLR CFSE-low populations of the donor or recipient were defined as mappable. The cumulative frequency of alloreactive clones was calculated as a percentage of all sequences, weighted by copy number. Not all clones reach the TCRdb copy of this immuneACCESS table, which keeps in-frame sequences only. Checked studies attribute under half of the gap to unresolved V genes and leave the rest unexplained. D and trimming come from the DNA, and the V and J calls and clone size come from that table. For this sample the table gives around 100,000 clones, of which about 92% were detected only once. Around 1% of the sample is taken by the ten largest.

On this clone itself: Its specific antigen is unknown. Per-nucleotide qualities are absent, and no much larger clonotype sits a single base away.

The sequence came from a human donor who was the organ donor for an intestinal transplant. Sequenced here: unstimulated CD8+ T cells sorted from spleen or lymph node cells, sampled before transplant.

The sequenced DNA: TGCAGCGTTGAAGGCGGGGGGCTAGACAATGAGCAGTTCTTC. Its protein reads: CSVEGGGLDNEQFF. Recombination connected TRBV29-1 to TRBJ2-1, with 8 central nucleotides matching TRBD2. Here V drops 1 base and J drops 5 bases, and the junction holds 4 bases not matched to any gene. From the germline V gene, CDR1 is SQVTM and CDR2 is ANQGSEA. From cysteine to phenylalanine, the CDR3 is 14 amino acids long. Kept here is only the CDR3 DNA, which spans 42 bases and is read in frame from base 1.